The following is a T cell receptor beta chain sequence with its context. The target antigen is unknown. This sample stems from a study of cytomegalovirus exposure and HLA in healthy donors. 60 Vbeta and 13 Jbeta primers were used in PCR. The table came from immunoSEQ multiplex PCR; TCRdb's copy has only in-frame clones and leaves some out. The table has about 160,000 clones, roughly 82% seen once. With 5 bases removed from V and 3 bases from J, the gap between germline ends came to 11 bases. CDR3 size: 13 residues. Germline V lookup: CDR1 SGHNT, CDR2 YYREEE (reference sequence). The study, taken as a whole, reports: Later work found that TCR association rates differed between HLA loci; DRB1 had the most and HLA-C the fewest.

The chain has TRBV5-4 and TRBJ1-1, with D perhaps matching TRBD1 (5 bases). Sample: PBMCs. The clonotype originates from a woman aged 50 to 60 in good health and CMV-seropositive. CDR3 nucleotide sequence: TGTGCCAGCAGTTACGGGGGAGACACTGAAGCTTTCTTT. Translated, it gives CASSYGGDTEAFF.